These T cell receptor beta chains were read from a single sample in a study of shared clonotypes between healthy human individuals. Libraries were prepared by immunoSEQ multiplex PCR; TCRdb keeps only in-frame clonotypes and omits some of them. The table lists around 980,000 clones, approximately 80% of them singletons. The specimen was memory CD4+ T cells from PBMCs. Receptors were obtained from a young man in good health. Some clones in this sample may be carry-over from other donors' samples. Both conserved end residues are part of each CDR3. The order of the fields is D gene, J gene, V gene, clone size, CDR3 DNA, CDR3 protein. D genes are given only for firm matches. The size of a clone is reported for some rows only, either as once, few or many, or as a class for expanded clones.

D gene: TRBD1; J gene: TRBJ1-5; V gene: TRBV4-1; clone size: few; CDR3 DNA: TGCGCCAGCAGCCTCAGGGGGCAGGGCAATCAGCCCCAGCATTTT; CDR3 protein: CASSLRGQGNQPQHF
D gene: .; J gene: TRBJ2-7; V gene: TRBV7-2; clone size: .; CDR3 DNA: TGTGCCAGCAGCCCGGCCAGAACCACCTCCGAGCAGTACTTC; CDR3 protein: CASSPARTTSEQYF
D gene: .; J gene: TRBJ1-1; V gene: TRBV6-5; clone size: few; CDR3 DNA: TGTGCCAGCAGTTACAGGGGTATTACTGAAGCTTTCTTT; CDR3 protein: CASSYRGITEAFF
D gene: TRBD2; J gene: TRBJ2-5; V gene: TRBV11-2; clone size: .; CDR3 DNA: TGTGCCAGCAGCCTAGGACTAGCGGGAGTTGCAGAGACCCAGTACTTC; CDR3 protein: CASSLGLAGVAETQYF
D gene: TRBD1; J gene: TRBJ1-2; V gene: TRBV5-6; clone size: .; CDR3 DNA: TGTGCCAGCAGCTTGGGGACAGGGCCCTATGGCTACACCTTC; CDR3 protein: CASSLGTGPYGYTF
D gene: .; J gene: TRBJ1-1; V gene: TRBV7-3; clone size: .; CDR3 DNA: TGTGCCAGCAGCTTAACCCCCGGGGTGTCTGAAGCTTTCTTT; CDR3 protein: CASSLTPGVSEAFF
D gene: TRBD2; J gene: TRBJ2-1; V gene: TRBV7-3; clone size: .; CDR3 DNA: TGTGCCAGCAGCTCCTTGAGCGGGAGGGCCTACAATGAGCAGTTCTTC; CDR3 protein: CASSSLSGRAYNEQFF
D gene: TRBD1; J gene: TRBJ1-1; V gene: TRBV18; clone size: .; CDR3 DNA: TGTGCCAGCTCACCAAGACAGGGTTGGGACACTGAAGCTTTCTTT; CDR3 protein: CASSPRQGWDTEAFF
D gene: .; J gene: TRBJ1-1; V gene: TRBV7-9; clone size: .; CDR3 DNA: TGTGCCAGCAGCTGGGACCGATGGGACCGATTGAACACTGAAGCTTTCTTT; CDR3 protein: CASSWDRWDRLNTEAFF
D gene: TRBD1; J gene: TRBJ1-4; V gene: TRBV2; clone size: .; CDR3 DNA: TGTGCCAGCTTACGGGACAGCAATAATGAAAAACTGTTTTTT; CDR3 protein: CASLRDSNNEKLFF
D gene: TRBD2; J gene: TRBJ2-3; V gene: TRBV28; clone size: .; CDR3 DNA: TGTGCCAGCAGTTTCGCCGGGACTAGGGCAGATACGCAGTATTTT; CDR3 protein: CASSFAGTRADTQYF
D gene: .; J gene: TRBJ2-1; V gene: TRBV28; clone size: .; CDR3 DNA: TGTGCCAGCACCAGACAGAGGACTTACAATGAGCAGTTCTTC; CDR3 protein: CASTRQRTYNEQFF
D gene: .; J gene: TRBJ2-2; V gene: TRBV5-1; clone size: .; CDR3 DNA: TGCGCCAGCAGCTTGGAACCTTCGAACACCGGGGAGCTGTTTTTT; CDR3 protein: CASSLEPSNTGELFF
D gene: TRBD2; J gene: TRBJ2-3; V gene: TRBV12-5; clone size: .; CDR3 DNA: TGTGCTAGTGGTTTGGTAACTAGCGGGAGGCCTCTCAAAATTACAGATACGCAGTATTTT; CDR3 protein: CASGLVTSGRPLKITDTQYF
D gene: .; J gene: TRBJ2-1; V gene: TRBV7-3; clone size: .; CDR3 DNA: TGTGCCAGCAGCTTAGCGCTCTACAATGAGCAGTTCTTC; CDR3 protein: CASSLALYNEQFF
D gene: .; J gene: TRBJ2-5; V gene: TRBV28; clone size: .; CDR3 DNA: TGTGCCAGCAGCATAGGGTCAACGGAGACCCAGTACTTC; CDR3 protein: CASSIGSTETQYF
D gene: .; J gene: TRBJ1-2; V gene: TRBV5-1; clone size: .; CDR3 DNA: TGCGCCAGCAGTGAGGGGACCTATGGCTACACCTTC; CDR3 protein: CASSEGTYGYTF
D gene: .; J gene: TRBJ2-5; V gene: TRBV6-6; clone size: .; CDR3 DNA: TGTGCCAGCAGTTACTCGTGGGGGGAGACCCAGTACTTC; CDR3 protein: CASSYSWGETQYF
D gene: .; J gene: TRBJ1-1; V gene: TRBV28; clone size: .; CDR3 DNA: TGTGCCAGCAGCCGTAAGATGGGCACTGAAGCTTTCTTT; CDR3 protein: CASSRKMGTEAFF
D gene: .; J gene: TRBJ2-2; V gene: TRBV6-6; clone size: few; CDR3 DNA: TGTGCCAGCAGTTACTCGAAAGGGGGGAGTACCGGGGAGCTGTTTTTT; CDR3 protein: CASSYSKGGSTGELFF
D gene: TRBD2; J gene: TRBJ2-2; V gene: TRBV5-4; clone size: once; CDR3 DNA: TGTGCCAGCAGCACCGGGGGGCTAGCGGGAGTCGGGGAGCTGTTTTTT; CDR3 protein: CASSTGGLAGVGELFF
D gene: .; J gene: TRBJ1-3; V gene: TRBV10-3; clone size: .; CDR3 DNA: TGTGCCATCAGGGACCGGGCCTCTGGAAACACCATATATTTT; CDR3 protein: CAIRDRASGNTIYF
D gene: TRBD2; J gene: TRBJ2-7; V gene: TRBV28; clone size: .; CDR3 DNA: TGTGCCAGCACCAGACTAGCGGGGGCCTACGAGCAGTACTTC; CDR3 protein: CASTRLAGAYEQYF
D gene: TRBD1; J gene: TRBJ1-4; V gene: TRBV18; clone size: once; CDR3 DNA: TGTGCCAGCTCACCAAGAGAAATCGCGGGACAGCCCACAACTAATGAAAAACTGTTTTTT; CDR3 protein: CASSPREIAGQPTTNEKLFF
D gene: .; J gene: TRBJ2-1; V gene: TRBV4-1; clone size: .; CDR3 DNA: TGCGCCAGCAGCCGGGAGAACGACAGGATCCAGTTCTTC; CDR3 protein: CASSRENDRIQFF
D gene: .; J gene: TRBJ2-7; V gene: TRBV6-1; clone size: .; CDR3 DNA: TGTGCCAGCAGGGCGGTGGCGGGGTCCTACGAGCAGTACTTC; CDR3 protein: CASRAVAGSYEQYF
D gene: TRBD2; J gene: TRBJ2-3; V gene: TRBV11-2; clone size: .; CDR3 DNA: TGTGCCAGCAGCTTAGGGCGAGCGGGGACGTATTTT; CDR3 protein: CASSLGRAGTYF
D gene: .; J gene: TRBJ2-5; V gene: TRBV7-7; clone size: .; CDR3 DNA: TGTGCCAGCAGCTTAGGCCTTTCAGCGGGACAACAAGAGACCCAGTACTTC; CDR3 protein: CASSLGLSAGQQETQYF
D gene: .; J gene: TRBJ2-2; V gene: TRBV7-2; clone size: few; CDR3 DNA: TGTGCCAGCAGCTTACGAGGGGCTGACACCGGGGAGCTGTTTTTT; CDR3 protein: CASSLRGADTGELFF
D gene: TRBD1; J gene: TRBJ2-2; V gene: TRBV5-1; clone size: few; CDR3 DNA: TGCGCCAGCAGCCCCGGGACAGGGGGCGCTGGTGGGGAGCTGTTTTTT; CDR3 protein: CASSPGTGGAGGELFF
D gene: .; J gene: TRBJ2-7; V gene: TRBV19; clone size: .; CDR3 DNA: TGTGCCAGTAGTACCAACAGGGCCTACGAGCAGTACTTC; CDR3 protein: CASSTNRAYEQYF
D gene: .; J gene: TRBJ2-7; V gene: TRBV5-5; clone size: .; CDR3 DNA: TGTGCCAGCAGCACGATCCCCGACCGCGAGCAGTACTTC; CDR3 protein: CASSTIPDREQYF
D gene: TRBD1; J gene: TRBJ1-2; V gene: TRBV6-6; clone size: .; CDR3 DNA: TGTGCCAGCAGATCGACAGGGATCTACGGCTACACCTTC; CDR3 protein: CASRSTGIYGYTF
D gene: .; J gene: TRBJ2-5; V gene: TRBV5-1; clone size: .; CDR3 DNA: TGCGCCAGCAGCCGCACTCTAGGGGGGGAGACCCAGTACTTC; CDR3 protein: CASSRTLGGETQYF
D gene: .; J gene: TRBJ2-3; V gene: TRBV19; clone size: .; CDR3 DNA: TGTGCCAGTAGTATAGAGAGGGAAGATACGCAGTATTTT; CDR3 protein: CASSIEREDTQYF
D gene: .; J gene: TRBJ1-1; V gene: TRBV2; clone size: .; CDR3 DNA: TGTGCCAGCAGTGCAGCAGTCACCACTGAAGCTTTCTTT; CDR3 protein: CASSAAVTTEAFF
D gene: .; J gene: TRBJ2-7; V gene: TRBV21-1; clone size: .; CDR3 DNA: TGTGCCAGCAGGCCGGGACTAGCGGGAGGGCCCCTCGAGCAGTACTTC; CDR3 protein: CASRPGLAGGPLEQYF
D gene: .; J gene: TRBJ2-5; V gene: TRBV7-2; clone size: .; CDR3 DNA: TGTGCCAGCAGCGAGCGCCTAGAGACCCAGTACTTC; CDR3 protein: CASSERLETQYF
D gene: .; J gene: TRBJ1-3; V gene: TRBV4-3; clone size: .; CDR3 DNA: TGCGCCAGCAGCCAAGATACGGCAGGGTCTGGAAACACCATATATTTT; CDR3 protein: CASSQDTAGSGNTIYF
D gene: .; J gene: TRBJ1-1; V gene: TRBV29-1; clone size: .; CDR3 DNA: TGCAGCGTTAACGACAGGCCCAGTGAAGCTTTCTTT; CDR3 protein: CSVNDRPSEAFF
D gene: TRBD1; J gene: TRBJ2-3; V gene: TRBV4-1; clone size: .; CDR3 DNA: TGCGCCAGCAGCCCCCACGGGACAGGTACAGATACGCAGTATTTT; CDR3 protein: CASSPHGTGTDTQYF
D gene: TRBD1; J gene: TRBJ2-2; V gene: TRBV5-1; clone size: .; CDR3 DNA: TGCGCCAGCAGCTTAGGACAGGGGGCAGGTTCGAGGGAGCTGTTTTTT; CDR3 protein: CASSLGQGAGSRELFF
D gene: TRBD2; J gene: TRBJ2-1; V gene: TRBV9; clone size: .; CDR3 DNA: TGTGCCAGCAGCGTCAGCGGGAGTTTAAGTGAGCAGTTCTTC; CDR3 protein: CASSVSGSLSEQFF
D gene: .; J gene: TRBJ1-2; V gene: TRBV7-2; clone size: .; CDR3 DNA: TGTGCCAGCAGTTCGGGACGGAACTATGGCTACACCTTC; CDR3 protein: CASSSGRNYGYTF
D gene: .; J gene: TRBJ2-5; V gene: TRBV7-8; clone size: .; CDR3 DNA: TGTGCCAGCAGCTTAGCGCGGTTTGACAGGTCCCAGTACTTC; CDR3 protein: CASSLARFDRSQYF
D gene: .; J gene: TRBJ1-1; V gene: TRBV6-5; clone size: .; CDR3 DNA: TGTGCCAGCAGTTACTCAGACAGGGAAGCTTTCTTT; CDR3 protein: CASSYSDREAFF
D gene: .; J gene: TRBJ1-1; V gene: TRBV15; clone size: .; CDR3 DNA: TGTGCCACCAGCATAGGGGCGAACACTGAAGCTTTCTTT; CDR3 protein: CATSIGANTEAFF
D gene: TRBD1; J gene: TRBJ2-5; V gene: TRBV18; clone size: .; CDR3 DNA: TGTGCCAGCTCACCGAATAGGGGACAGCATACCGTGGAGACCCAGTACTTC; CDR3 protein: CASSPNRGQHTVETQYF
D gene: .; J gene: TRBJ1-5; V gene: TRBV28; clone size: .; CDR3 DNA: TGTGCCAGCAGTTTAGAGGGATACAATCAGCCCCAGCATTTT; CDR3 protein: CASSLEGYNQPQHF
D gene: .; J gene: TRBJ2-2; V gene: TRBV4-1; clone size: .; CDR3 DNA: TGCGCCAGCAGTTTCGGCAGGCTGGCCGGGGAGCTGTTTTTT; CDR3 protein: CASSFGRLAGELFF